Shown below are 19 T cell receptor beta chains from a single sample sequenced in a study of long-term antiretroviral therapy in people with HIV. With survey level as its setting, the immunoSEQ assay was v3.0. Assay used: immunoSEQ multiplex PCR; TCRdb lists only in-frame clones, some missing. The table has 20,000 to 30,000 clones, around 80% seen once; the top ten hold roughly 16%. The specimen comprised unsorted PBMCs, sampled about 4.1 years after starting antiretroviral therapy. Every receptor here comes from a man aged 30 to 39 with HIV.

The V gene is TRBV2, the J gene TRBJ2-7; D uncertain. V lost 1 base and J 2 bases, leaving 9 bases between the germline ends. Germline CDR1 is SNHLY and CDR2 is FYNNEI. The CDR3 totals 14 residues. CDR3 region: CASSEGRHTYEQYF. CDR3 in DNA: TGTGCCAGCAGTGAAGGGCGGCATACCTACGAGCAGTACTTC.

V gene TRBV7-9 combines with J gene TRBJ2-7; TRBD1 aligns across 12 bases. V gave up 1 base and J gave up 5 bases; unmatched junction bases: 12. This CDR3 comprises 18 residues. Germline loops: CDR1 SEHNR, CDR2 FQNEAQ (reference sequence). CDR3 DNA: TGTGCCAGCAGCTTAGGGTCACTTAGGGACAGGGGGCGCCACGAGCAGTACTTC. Encoded protein: CASSLGSLRDRGRHEQYF. The full variable domain, rest sourced from reference TRBV7-9 and TRBJ2-7, is DTGVSQNPRHKITKRGQNVTFRCDPISEHNRLYWYRQTLGQGPEFLTYFQNEAQLEKSRLLSDRFSAERPKGSFSTLEIQRTEQGDSAMYLCASSLGSLRDRGRHEQYFGPGTRLTVT.

V usage is TRBV29-1 and J usage is TRBJ1-2; D is ambiguous. The V gene's germline CDR1 is SQVTM and CDR2 ANQGSEA. The CDR3 spans 12 residues. Trimming pared 4 bases from V and 0 bases from J, leaving 6 bases between. Here the CDR3 DNA reads TGCAGCGTTGTGGCAGCTAACTATGGCTACACCTTC. It yields the protein CSVVAANYGYTF.

This chain uses TRBV7-9 with TRBJ2-7; a weak D match, TRBD2 (5 bases). With 4 bases removed from V and 7 bases from J, the gap between germline ends came to 20 bases. This CDR3 has 15 residues. Germline-derived CDR1 and CDR2 are SEHNR and FQNEAQ (reference sequence). CDR3: CASSSPGGGHREQYF. Written as DNA, the CDR3 is TGTGCCAGCAGCTCGCCAGGAGGTGGGCATAGGGAGCAGTACTTC. Full variable domain (outside the CDR3, taken from reference TRBV7-9 and TRBJ2-7): DTGVSQNPRHKITKRGQNVTFRCDPISEHNRLYWYRQTLGQGPEFLTYFQNEAQLEKSRLLSDRFSAERPKGSFSTLEIQRTEQGDSAMYLCASSSPGGGHREQYFGPGTRLTVT.

Written as DNA, the CDR3 is TGTGCCAGCACGGCTACGGGACTAAATTCACCCCTCCACTTT. It codes for CASTATGLNSPLHF. The rearrangement uses TRBV6-1 and TRBJ1-6, with D possibly TRBD1 on 5 matching bases. The germline V and J ends were trimmed by 7 bases and 7 bases, with 14 bases remaining between them. Germline V gene data show CDR1 as MNHNS and CDR2 as SASEGT. The CDR3 is 14 amino acids.

The rearrangement uses TRBV2 and TRBJ1-4, with 10 bases that match TRBD1. CDR1 SNHLY and CDR2 FYNNEI come from the germline V gene. This CDR3 region has 15 residues. J lost 8 bases, V lost 7 bases, and 10 bases had no gene match. CDR3 in DNA: TGTGCCAGCATGCTAGGGACAGGGGATCGGGAAAAACTGTTTTTT. Encoded protein: CASMLGTGDREKLFF.

V usage is TRBV27 and J usage is TRBJ2-3, with TRBD2 matching 10 bases. Trimming at V came to 3 bases and at J to 1 base, leaving 4 bases not matched to a gene. CDR3 length: 16 residues. Germline-derived CDR1 and CDR2 are MNHEY and SMNVEV (reference sequence). The CDR3 nucleotides are TGTGCCAGCAGTTTCCCTGGACTAGCGGGCACAGATACGCAGTATTTT. It specifies CASSFPGLAGTDTQYF.

This sequence joins TRBV29-1 and TRBJ2-2; D not resolved. The CDR3 spans 13 residues. Looked up from germline, CDR1 is SQVTM and CDR2 is ANQGSEA. The V end lost 5 bases, the J end lost 1 base, and 8 bases lay between the germline ends. CDR3 amino acids: CSVLKGNTGELFF. CDR3 DNA sequence: TGCAGCGTTCTTAAAGGGAACACCGGGGAGCTGTTTTTT.

This clone has a single count. The CDR3 loop reads CASSIPAQSYSNQPQHF. The CDR3, as DNA: TGTGCCAGTAGTATCCCCGCACAGAGTTATAGCAATCAGCCCCAGCATTTT. The chain has TRBV19 and TRBJ1-5; D remains unclear. Trimming took off 3 bases at V and 0 bases at J, with 15 bases between the two ends. The CDR3 loop spans 17 amino acids. Germline assignment: CDR1 LNHDA and CDR2 SQIVND (reference sequence).

This sequence joins TRBV4-1 and TRBJ2-2; 9 bases agree with TRBD2. Germline V CDR1 and CDR2: MGHRA, YSYEKL. The V segment lost 1 base and the J segment 6 bases; nucleotides outside the gene matches: 3. The CDR3 runs to 15 residues. Here the CDR3 DNA reads TGCGCCAGCAGCCAAGGATTAGCGGGGGCCGGGGAGCTGTTTTTT. It is translated as CASSQGLAGAGELFF.

This chain joins TRBV6-5 and TRBJ2-7, with 7 bases matching TRBD2. The CDR3 covers 15 residues. J gave up 2 bases and V 6 bases, and 10 bases lay outside the gene matches. Germline lookup yields CDR1 MNHEY and CDR2 SVGAGI. CDR3 DNA sequence: TGTGCCAGCAGGCCTACCGGGGGGAGAGCCTACGAGCAGTACTTC. Protein sequence: CASRPTGGRAYEQYF.

The chain employs TRBV5-1 and TRBJ1-5; TRBD1 is a possible D gene (5 bases). CDR1 and CDR2 (germline): SGHRS, YFSETQ. The V end lost 3 bases, the J end lost 0 bases, and 10 bases lay between the germline ends. CDR3 length equals 15 residues. The DNA of the CDR3 is TGCGCCAGCAGCTCCGGGACGGGTAGCAATCAGCCCCAGCATTTT. This gives the protein CASSSGTGSNQPQHF.

V usage is TRBV5-1 and J usage is TRBJ2-1; a weak D match, TRBD1 (6 bases). V was pared by 4 bases and J by 0 bases, with 11 bases between. Germline CDR1 and CDR2: SGHRS and YFSETQ. This CDR3 is built from 15 residues. CDR3 residues: CASSAGTSSYNEQFF. The DNA for the CDR3 is TGCGCCAGCAGCGCCGGGACAAGCTCCTACAATGAGCAGTTCTTC.

The CDR3 DNA is TGTGCCAGCAGCCTAACCCGGGGATACAATGAGCAGTTCTTC. Translated: CASSLTRGYNEQFF. The rearrangement uses TRBV28 and TRBJ2-1; D is perhaps TRBD2 (5 bases). CDR1 is MDHEN, CDR2 SYDVKM, per germline. CDR3 size: 14 residues. Trimming removed 6 bases from V and 4 bases from J, with 13 bases in between.

In this sample, this clone turned up a few times. This chain uses TRBV4-2 with TRBJ2-7; unclear D gene. Per germline, CDR1 LGHNA and CDR2 YNFKEQ. This CDR3 has 13 amino acids. Between the trimmed V and J ends, which lost 0 bases and 6 bases, there was a span of 9 bases. This CDR3 is CASSQERWGEQYF. In nucleotides, the CDR3 is TGTGCCAGCAGCCAAGAACGGTGGGGCGAGCAGTACTTC.

The gene calls are TRBV5-1 and TRBJ2-7; D is uncertain. V was cut by 4 bases and J by 3 bases, with 14 bases left in between. Germline CDR1 and CDR2: SGHRS and YFSETQ. The CDR3 length is 14 residues. This CDR3 reads CASSRDGHHYEQYF. DNA of the CDR3: TGCGCCAGCAGCCGCGACGGGCACCACTACGAGCAGTACTTC.

This clone was detected only once. In nucleotides, the CDR3 is TGCGCCAGCAGCCATTCGTTCACCTCCTACGAGCAGTACTTC. Its protein product is CASSHSFTSYEQYF. The chain joins TRBV4-1 to TRBJ2-7; D uncertain. This CDR3 comprises 14 residues. Germline CDR1 MGHRA, CDR2 YSYEKL. Trimming cost V 3 bases and J 0 bases, with 9 bases left between them.

The V gene is TRBV4-3, the J gene TRBJ2-1; TRBD2 matches 15 bases. The CDR3 is 15 residues long. J gave up 15 bases and V 2 bases, and 8 bases lay outside the gene matches. Germline CDR1 is LGHNA and CDR2 is YSLEER. CDR3 sequence reads: CASSQIRTSGRAGFF. CDR3 bases: TGCGCCAGCAGCCAAATAAGGACTAGCGGGAGGGCCGGGTTCTTC.

This clone was counted only a few times. The rearrangement joins TRBV2 to TRBJ1-1; TRBD1 aligns across 9 bases. Germline CDR1 and CDR2: SNHLY and FYNNEI. This CDR3 has 13 amino acids. V gave up 7 bases and J gave up 12 bases; unmatched junction bases: 12. CDR3 region: CASNQATGGSPFF. In DNA, the CDR3 is TGTGCCAGCAACCAAGCGACAGGGGGTTCCCCTTTCTTT.